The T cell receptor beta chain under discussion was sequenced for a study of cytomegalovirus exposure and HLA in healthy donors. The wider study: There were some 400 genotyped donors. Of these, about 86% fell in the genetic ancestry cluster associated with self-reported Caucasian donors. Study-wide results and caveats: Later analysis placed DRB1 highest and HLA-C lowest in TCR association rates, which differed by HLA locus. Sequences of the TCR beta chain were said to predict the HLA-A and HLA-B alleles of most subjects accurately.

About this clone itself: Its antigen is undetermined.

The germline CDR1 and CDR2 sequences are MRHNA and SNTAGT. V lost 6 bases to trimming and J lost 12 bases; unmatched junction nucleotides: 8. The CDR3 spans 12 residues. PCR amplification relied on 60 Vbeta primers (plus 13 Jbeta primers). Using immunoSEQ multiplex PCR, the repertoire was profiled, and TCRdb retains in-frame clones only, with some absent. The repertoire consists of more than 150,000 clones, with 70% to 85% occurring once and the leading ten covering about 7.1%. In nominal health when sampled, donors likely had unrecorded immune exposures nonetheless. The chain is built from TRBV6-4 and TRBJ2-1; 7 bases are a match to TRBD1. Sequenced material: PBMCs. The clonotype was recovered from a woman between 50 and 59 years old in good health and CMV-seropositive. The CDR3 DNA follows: TGTGCCAGCAGCCGATCCGGGGACAGGCAGTTCTTC. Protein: CASSRSGDRQFF.